The clone carrying this TCR beta chain came up many times. Its antigen is currently unknown. The data originate from a study of T-cell reconstitution after alpha-beta-depleted transplantation in children. Preparing the TCRbeta library involved the use of unique molecular identifiers. TCRdb re-derived calls from the PCR reads in MiXCR, one entry per CDR3 protein. The table has around 490,000 distinct CDR3 sequences, 11% seen once. V shed 0 bases and J shed 2 bases, with 8 bases lying between them. The CDR3 is 14 residues long. CDR1 and CDR2 (germline): SGDLS, YYNGEE. Findings and limits, study-wide: At one year after transplant, newly produced T cells mostly accounted for T-cell counts and diversity. The study traced high day-60 TCRbeta diversity in some patients to surviving recipient T cells and thymic progenitors. At around two months after transplant, the alpha-beta T cells were reportedly derived from several hundred expanded clones that came from non-depleted graft cells.

The sequencing here drew on PBMCs, mostly from graft donor cells, taken 180 days after TCRalphabeta/CD19-depleted stem cell transplant. The genes are TRBV9 and TRBJ1-2; D gene uncertain. The sequence was collected from a female patient aged 2-10 years who had a stem cell transplant for aplastic anemia, so the T cells may come from the graft donor. DNA for the CDR3: TGTGCCAGCAGCGTAGACTGGCAGAACTATGGCTACACCTTC. Translating it yields CASSVDWQNYGYTF. Full variable domain (remainder filled in from reference TRBV9 and TRBJ1-2): DSGVTQTPKHLITATGQRVTLRCSPRSGDLSVYWYQQSLDQGLQFLIQYYNGEERAKGNILERFSAQQFPDLHSELNLSSLELGDSALYFCASSVDWQNYGYTFGSGTRLTVV.